This TCR beta chain was recorded in a study of CD8 T cells in Susac syndrome (dated by TCRdb to between 2018 and 2021). Notes on the research overall: The study used repertoire sequencing to test whether antigen drove CD8+ T cell activation and differentiation in Susac syndrome. Clonality of the CD8+ T cell repertoire was compared between roughly eleven healthy donors, roughly 14 Susac syndrome patients and some 15 multiple sclerosis patients.

As to this clonotype: The specificity of this receptor is unknown. Nothing much larger sits one base from this clone, and base qualities are not available.

RNA was extracted with the RNeasy kit and about 0.5 to 1 ug was reverse transcribed using random hexamers. The immunoSEQ multiplex PCR assay, which covers 54 Vbeta and 13 Jbeta segments, was used to amplify TCR beta CDR3 regions. Bias from PCR amplification was corrected by using a synthetic template baseline for primer optimization and for computational correction. The study's processing was this. Only productive sequences were kept, with reads annotated to V, D and J genes according to IMGT and analyzed in immunoSEQ Analyzer. Clonality was calculated as one minus the Shannon entropy normalized by log2 of the number of productive unique sequences. For each patient and control, public and private clones were evaluated within the 100 most prevalent clones. A clone was defined as Susac-specific if it was absent from the healthy and MS cohorts, from more than 850 published viral clones and from other ImmuneACCESS disease sequences. TCRdb's own reprocessing of the public reads used fastp at Q25 and MiXCR and kept productive beta chains. Every distinct CDR3 protein forms one entry, paired with its most common genes and DNA. In this record, the V and J calls reflect TCRdb's handling and not the investigators' own analysis. The sample profile shows about 150,000 distinct CDR3 sequences; roughly 95% of them were found once. The ten largest clones add up to 0.14% to 0.15% of the sample.

V is shortened by 6 bases, J by 5 bases, and the region joining them spans 10 bases. The CDR3 holds 12 amino acids from the cysteine to the phenylalanine. CDR3 DNA only is kept here, 36 bases in frame from base 1. From a lookup of the germline V gene (reference sequence), CDR1 and CDR2 are LNHDA and SQIVND. High-throughput TCR beta sequencing profiled peripheral blood CD8+ and CD4+ T cells from healthy donors, Susac syndrome patients and multiple sclerosis patients. Treatment-naive patients with stable or active relapsing-remitting disease fulfilling revised McDonald criteria were used as multiple sclerosis controls. CD8+ TEMRA cells were enriched by FACS, while bulk CD8+ and CD4+ T cells were purified by magnetic negative isolation. Blood was drawn into EDTA tubes, processed within 24 hours, and PBMCs were isolated by density gradient centrifugation. PBMCs intended for TCR sequencing were cryopreserved in liquid nitrogen and were subsequently thawed in a 37 degrees C water bath. A purity of at least 90% was achieved for sorted or isolated CD4+, CD8+ and CD8+ TEMRA cells.

Study-wide findings and limitations: The number of individuals in the TCR sequencing and HLA analysis was acknowledged as relatively small.

This TCR derives from a human donor with multiple sclerosis. The chain joins TRBV19 to TRBJ2-5, with no D gene named confidently. What was sequenced was CD8+ T cells from PBMCs. Here the CDR3 is given as CASSDTLETQYF. The nucleotides read TGTGCCAGTAGCGATACCCTGGAGACCCAGTACTTC.